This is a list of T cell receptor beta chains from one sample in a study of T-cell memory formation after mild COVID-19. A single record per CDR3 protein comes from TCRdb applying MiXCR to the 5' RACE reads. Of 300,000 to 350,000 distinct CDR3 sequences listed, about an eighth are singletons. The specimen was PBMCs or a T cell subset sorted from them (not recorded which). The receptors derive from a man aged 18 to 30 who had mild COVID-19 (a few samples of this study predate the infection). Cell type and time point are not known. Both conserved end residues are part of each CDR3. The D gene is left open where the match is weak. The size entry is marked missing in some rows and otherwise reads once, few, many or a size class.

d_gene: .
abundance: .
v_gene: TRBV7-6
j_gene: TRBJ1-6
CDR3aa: CASSLQQGRNSPLHF
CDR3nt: TGTGCCAGCAGCCTCCAACAGGGACGGAATTCACCCCTCCACTTT

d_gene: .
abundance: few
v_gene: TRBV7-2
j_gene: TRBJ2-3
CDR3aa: CASSLARQSDTQYF
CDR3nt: TGTGCCAGCAGCTTAGCGAGGCAGTCAGATACGCAGTATTTT

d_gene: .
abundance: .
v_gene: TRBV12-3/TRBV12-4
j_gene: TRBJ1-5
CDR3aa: CASSFGQISNQPQHF
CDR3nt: TGTGCCAGCAGTTTCGGTCAGATTAGCAATCAGCCCCAGCATTTT

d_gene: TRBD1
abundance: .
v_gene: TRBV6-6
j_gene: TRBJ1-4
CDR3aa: CASSRNTGGTNEKLFF
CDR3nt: TGTGCCAGCAGCCGAAACACAGGGGGAACTAATGAAAAACTGTTTTTT

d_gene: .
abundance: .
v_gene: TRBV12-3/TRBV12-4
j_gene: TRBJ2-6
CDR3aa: CASSFGRANVLTF
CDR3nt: TGTGCCAGCAGTTTCGGGCGGGCCAACGTCCTGACTTTC

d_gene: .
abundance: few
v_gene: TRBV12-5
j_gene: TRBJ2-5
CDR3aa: CASGLVPDLPETQYF
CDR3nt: TGTGCTAGTGGTTTGGTCCCGGACCTACCGGAGACCCAGTACTTC

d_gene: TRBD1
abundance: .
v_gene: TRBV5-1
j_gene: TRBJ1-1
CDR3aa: CASSSGQGLSEAFF
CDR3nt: TGCGCCAGCAGCTCGGGACAGGGTTTATCTGAAGCTTTCTTT

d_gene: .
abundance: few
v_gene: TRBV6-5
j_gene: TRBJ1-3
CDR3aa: CASSPPGSGNTIYF
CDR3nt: TGTGCCAGCAGCCCCCCGGGCTCTGGAAACACCATATATTTT

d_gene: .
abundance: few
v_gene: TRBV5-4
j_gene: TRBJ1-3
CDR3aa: CASSNIAGGTGNTIYF
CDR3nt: TGTGCCAGCAGTAATATTGCCGGGGGAACTGGAAACACCATATATTTT

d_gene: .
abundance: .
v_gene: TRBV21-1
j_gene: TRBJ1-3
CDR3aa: CASSSKRVVGNTIYF
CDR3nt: TGTGCCAGCAGCAGCAAGAGGGTGGTCGGAAACACCATATATTTT

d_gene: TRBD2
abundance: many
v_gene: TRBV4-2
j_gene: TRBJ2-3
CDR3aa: CASSRPRGDTDTQYF
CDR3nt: TGTGCCAGCAGCCGGCCTCGGGGGGACACAGATACGCAGTATTTT

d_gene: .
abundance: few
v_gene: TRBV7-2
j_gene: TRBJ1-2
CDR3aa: CASSLAHGGASYGYTF
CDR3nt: TGTGCCAGCAGCTTAGCTCATGGGGGGGCCTCCTATGGCTACACCTTC

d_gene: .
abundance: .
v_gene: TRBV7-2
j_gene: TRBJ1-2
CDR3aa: CASRPAQVNYGYTF
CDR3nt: TGTGCCAGCAGACCCGCCCAGGTTAACTATGGCTACACCTTC

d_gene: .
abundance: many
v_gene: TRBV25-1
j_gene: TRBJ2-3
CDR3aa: CASSDRPSTDTQYF
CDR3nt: TGTGCCAGCAGTGATCGGCCTAGCACAGATACGCAGTATTTT

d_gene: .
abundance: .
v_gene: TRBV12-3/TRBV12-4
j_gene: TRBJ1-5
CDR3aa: CASSPWTLNQPQHF
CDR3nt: TGTGCCAGCAGTCCTTGGACCCTCAATCAGCCCCAGCATTTT

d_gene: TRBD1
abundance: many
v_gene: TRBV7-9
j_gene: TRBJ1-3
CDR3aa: CASSYLSVQGGIGNTIYF
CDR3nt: TGTGCCAGCAGCTACTTATCGGTACAGGGGGGCATTGGAAACACCATATATTTT

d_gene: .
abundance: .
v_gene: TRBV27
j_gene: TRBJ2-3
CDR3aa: CASSLSGRGADTQYF
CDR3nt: TGTGCCAGCAGTTTATCCGGCAGGGGGGCAGATACGCAGTATTTT

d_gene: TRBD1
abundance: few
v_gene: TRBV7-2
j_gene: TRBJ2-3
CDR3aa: CASSPGQRMGGTQYF
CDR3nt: TGTGCCAGCAGCCCGGGACAGCGTATGGGTGGTACGCAGTATTTT

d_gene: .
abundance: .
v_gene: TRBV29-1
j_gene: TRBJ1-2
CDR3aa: CSVWWGLDGYTF
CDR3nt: TGCAGCGTTTGGTGGGGGCTTGATGGCTACACCTTC

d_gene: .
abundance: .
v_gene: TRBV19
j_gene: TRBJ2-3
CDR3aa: CATATTTGDTQYF
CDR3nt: TGTGCCACCGCGACGACGACGGGGGATACGCAGTATTTT

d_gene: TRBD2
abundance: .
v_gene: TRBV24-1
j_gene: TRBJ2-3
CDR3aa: CATSFTRGGTDTQYF
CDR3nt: TGTGCCACCAGTTTCACGCGGGGGGGCACAGATACGCAGTATTTT

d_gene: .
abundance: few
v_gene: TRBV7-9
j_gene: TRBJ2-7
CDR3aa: CASSLSPHKAGAYEQYF
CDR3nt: TGTGCCAGCAGCTTATCCCCCCATAAGGCAGGCGCCTACGAGCAGTACTTC

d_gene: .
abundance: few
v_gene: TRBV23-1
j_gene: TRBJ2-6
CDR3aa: CASRPLPMLPGANVLTF
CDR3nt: TGCGCCAGCAGGCCCCTACCCATGCTCCCTGGGGCCAACGTCCTGACTTTC

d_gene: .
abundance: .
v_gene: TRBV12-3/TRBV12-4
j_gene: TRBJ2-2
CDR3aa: CASRDREGGELFF
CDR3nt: TGTGCCAGCAGAGACAGGGAGGGCGGGGAGCTGTTTTTT

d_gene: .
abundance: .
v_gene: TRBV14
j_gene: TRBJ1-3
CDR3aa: CASSQDWILSGNTIYF
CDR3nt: TGTGCCAGCAGCCAAGATTGGATCCTCTCTGGAAACACCATATATTTT

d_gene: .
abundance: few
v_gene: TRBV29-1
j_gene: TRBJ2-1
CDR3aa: CSVEDRYIHEQFF
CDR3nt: TGCAGCGTTGAAGATCGATACATCCATGAGCAGTTCTTC

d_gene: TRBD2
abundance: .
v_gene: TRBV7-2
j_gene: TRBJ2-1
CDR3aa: CASSRDRTSGQQFF
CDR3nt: TGTGCCAGCAGCCGTGATCGGACTAGCGGACAGCAGTTCTTC

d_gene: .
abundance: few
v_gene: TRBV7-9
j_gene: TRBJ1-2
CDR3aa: CASSPRHGTFYGYTF
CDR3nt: TGTGCCAGCAGCCCAAGGCACGGGACCTTTTATGGCTACACCTTC

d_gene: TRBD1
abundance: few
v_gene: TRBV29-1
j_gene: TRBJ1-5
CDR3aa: CSVIRQGAGQPQHF
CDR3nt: TGCAGCGTTATACGACAGGGTGCAGGACAGCCCCAGCATTTT

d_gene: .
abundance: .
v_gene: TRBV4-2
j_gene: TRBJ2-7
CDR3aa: CASSQDRTRVYYEQYF
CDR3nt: TGTGCCAGCAGCCAAGATCGAACCAGGGTTTACTACGAGCAGTACTTC

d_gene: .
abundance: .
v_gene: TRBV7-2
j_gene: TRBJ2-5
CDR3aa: CASSLGGATGTQYF
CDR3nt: TGTGCCAGCAGCTTAGGCGGCGCCACGGGGACCCAGTACTTC

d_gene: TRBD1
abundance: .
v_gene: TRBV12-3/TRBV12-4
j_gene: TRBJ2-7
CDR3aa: CASSFPGTGGYEQYF
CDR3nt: TGTGCCAGCAGTTTCCCGGGGACAGGGGGATACGAGCAGTACTTC

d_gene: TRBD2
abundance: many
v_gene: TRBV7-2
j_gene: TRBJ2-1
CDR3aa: CASSTPSGGQPYSYNEQFF
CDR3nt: TGTGCCAGCAGCACTCCTAGCGGGGGGCAACCCTACTCCTACAATGAGCAGTTCTTC

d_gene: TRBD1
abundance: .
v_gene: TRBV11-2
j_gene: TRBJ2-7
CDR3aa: CASSPHGTVKTYEQYF
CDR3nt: TGTGCCAGCAGCCCACATGGGACAGTTAAAACCTACGAGCAGTACTTC

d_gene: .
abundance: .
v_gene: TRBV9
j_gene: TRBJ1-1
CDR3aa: CASSARRDSNTEAFF
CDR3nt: TGTGCCAGCAGCGCCCGTCGCGACAGTAACACTGAAGCTTTCTTT

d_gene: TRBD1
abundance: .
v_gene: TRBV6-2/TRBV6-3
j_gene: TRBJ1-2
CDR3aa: CASSSPGTGNGYTF
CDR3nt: TGTGCCAGCAGTTCCCCCGGGACAGGGAACGGCTACACCTTC

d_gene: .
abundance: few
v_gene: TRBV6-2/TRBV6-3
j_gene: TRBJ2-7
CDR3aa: CASSYLGPYESWDEQYF
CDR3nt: TGTGCCAGCAGTTATTTAGGACCCTATGAATCGTGGGACGAGCAGTACTTC

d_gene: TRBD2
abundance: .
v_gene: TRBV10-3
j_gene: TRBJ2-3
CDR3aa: CAISEPRTSGGLPTDTQYF
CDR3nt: TGTGCCATCAGTGAGCCGCGGACTAGCGGGGGACTTCCCACAGATACGCAGTATTTT

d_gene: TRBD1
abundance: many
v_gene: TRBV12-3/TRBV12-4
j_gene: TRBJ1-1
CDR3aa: CASSPTGMNTEAFF
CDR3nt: TGTGCCAGCAGCCCGACAGGGATGAACACTGAAGCTTTCTTT

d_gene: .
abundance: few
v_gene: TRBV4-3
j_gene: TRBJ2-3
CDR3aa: CASSLGAMGADTQYF
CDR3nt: TGCGCCAGCAGCCTTGGAGCGATGGGAGCAGATACGCAGTATTTT

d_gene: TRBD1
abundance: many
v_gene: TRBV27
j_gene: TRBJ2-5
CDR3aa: CASTRDRGRETQYF
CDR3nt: TGTGCCAGCACCCGGGACAGGGGACGAGAGACCCAGTACTTC

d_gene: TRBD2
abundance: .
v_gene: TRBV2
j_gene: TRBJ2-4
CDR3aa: CASRGGAKNIQYF
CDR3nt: TGTGCCAGCCGGGGGGGTGCCAAAAACATTCAGTACTTC

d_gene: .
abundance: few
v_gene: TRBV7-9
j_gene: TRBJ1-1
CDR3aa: CASSLQAHTEAFF
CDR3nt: TGTGCCAGCAGCTTGCAGGCCCACACTGAAGCTTTCTTT

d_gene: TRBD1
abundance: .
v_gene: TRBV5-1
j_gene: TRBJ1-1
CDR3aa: CASSLAGDRGTEAFF
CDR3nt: TGCGCCAGCAGCTTGGCCGGAGACAGGGGTACTGAAGCTTTCTTT

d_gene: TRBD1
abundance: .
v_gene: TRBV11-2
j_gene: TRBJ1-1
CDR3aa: CASSYTGGKTEAFF
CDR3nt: TGTGCCAGCAGTTATACAGGGGGCAAGACTGAAGCTTTCTTT

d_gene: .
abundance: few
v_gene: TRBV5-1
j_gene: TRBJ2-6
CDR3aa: CASSPEGSSGANVLTF
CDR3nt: TGCGCCAGCAGCCCTGAAGGCAGCTCTGGGGCCAACGTCCTGACTTTC

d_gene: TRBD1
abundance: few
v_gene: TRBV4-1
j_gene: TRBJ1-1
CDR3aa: CASSQRTGRNTEAFF
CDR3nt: TGCGCCAGCAGCCAACGGACAGGGAGGAACACTGAAGCTTTCTTT

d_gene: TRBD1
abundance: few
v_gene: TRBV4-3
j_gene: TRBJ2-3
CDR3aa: CASSPVAMTGSADTQYF
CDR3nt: TGCGCCAGCAGTCCGGTGGCAATGACAGGGTCAGCAGATACGCAGTATTTT

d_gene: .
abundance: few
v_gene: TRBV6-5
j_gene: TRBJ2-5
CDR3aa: CASSSYRLPETQYF
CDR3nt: TGTGCCAGCAGTTCTTACCGACTTCCAGAGACCCAGTACTTC

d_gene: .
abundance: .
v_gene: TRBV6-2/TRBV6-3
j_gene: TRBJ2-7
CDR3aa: CASSSGTREIDEQYF
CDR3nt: TGTGCCAGCAGTTCCGGGACCAGGGAAATTGACGAGCAGTACTTC

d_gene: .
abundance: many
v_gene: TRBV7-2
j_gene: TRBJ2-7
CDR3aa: CASSRRGYEQYF
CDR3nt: TGTGCCAGCAGCCGACGCGGTTACGAGCAGTACTTC

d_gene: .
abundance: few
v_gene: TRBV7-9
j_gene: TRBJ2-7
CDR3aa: CASSQGGYSYEQYF
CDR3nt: TGTGCCAGCAGCCAGGGGGGCTACTCCTACGAGCAGTACTTC

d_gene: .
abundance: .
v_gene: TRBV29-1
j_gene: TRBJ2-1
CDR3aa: CSAVGTGYNEQFF
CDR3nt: TGCAGCGCGGTGGGGACGGGGTACAATGAGCAGTTCTTC

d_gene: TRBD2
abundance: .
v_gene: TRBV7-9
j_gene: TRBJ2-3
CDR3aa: CASSLGRFAGGDTQYF
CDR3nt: TGTGCCAGCAGCTTAGGCCGTTTTGCGGGGGGAGATACGCAGTATTTT

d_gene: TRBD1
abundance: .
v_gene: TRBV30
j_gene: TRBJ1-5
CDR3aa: CAWRAGTASNQPQHF
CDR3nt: TGTGCCTGGAGGGCCGGGACAGCCAGCAATCAGCCCCAGCATTTT

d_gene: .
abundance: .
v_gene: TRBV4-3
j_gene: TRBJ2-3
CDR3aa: CASSQKLGSTDTQYF
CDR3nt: TGCGCCAGCAGCCAGAAACTAGGGAGCACAGATACGCAGTATTTT

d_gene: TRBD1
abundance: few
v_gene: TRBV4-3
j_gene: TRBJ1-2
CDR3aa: CASSQDYPTGVGYTF
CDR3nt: TGCGCCAGCAGCCAAGATTATCCGACAGGGGTTGGCTACACCTTC

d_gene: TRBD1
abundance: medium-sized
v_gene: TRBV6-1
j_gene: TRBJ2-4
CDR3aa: CASDRGLLGNIQYF
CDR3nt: TGTGCCAGTGACAGGGGGCTCCTAGGGAACATTCAGTACTTC

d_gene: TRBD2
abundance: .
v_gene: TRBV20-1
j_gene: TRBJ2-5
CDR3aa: CSAAGENQETQYF
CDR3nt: TGCAGTGCCGCGGGGGAGAACCAAGAGACCCAGTACTTC

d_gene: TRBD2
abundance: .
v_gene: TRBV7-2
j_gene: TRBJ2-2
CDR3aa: CASSLDGRTGELFF
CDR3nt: TGTGCCAGCAGCTTAGACGGGAGGACCGGGGAGCTGTTTTTT